Presented here are 27 T cell receptor beta chains from one specimen sequenced in a study of OX40 agonist ivuxolimab in advanced cancers. The table came from immunoSEQ multiplex PCR; TCRdb's copy has only in-frame clones and leaves some out. The sample includes some 43,000 clones, roughly 89% of them seen just once. The material was CD4+ or CD8+ T cells sorted from blood, obtained in a trial of the OX40 agonist ivuxolimab. The source is an adult with an advanced solid tumor such as melanoma, head and neck, liver or kidney cancer.

This chain links TRBV7-3 with TRBJ2-1; 10 nucleotides line up with TRBD1. The CDR3 runs 15 residues. The V gene's germline CDR1 is SGHTA and CDR2 FQGTGA. The ends lost 4 bases at V and 2 bases at J; junction bases unmatched: 2. CDR3 in amino acids: CASSYGTGAYNEQFF. As DNA, the CDR3 is TGTGCCAGCAGCTACGGGACAGGGGCCTACAATGAGCAGTTCTTC.

This chain links TRBV27 with TRBJ2-1; the D gene could be TRBD1 or TRBD2 (5 bases each). The CDR3 is 14 amino acids. Per the germline V gene, CDR1 is MNHEY and CDR2 is SMNVEV (reference sequence). Trimming shortened V by 4 bases and J by 10 bases, and 17 bases separated the two germline ends. In nucleotides, the CDR3 is TGTGCCAGCAGTTCGTGGGGGTCGACTGTGGAGCAGTTCTTC. Its protein is CASSSWGSTVEQFF.

The chain links TRBV9 to TRBJ2-7; 14 bases are a match to TRBD2. Germline values: CDR1 SGDLS, CDR2 YYNGEE. The CDR3 runs 17 residues. With V trimmed by 2 bases and J by 4 bases, 8 bases remained unmatched. The DNA of the CDR3 is TGTGCCAGCAGCGTCGGGGGGGGACTAGCGGGAGTATACGAGCAGTACTTC. Protein sequence: CASSVGGGLAGVYEQYF.

The rearrangement uses TRBV30 and TRBJ2-7; a weak D match, TRBD1 (5 bases). V shed 0 bases and J shed 1 base, with 10 bases lying between them. Germline loops: CDR1 GTSNPN, CDR2 SVGIG (reference sequence). The CDR3 runs 14 residues. The CDR3 spells CAWSVDSGSYEQYF. CDR3 nucleotide sequence: TGTGCCTGGAGTGTTGATTCAGGGTCCTACGAGCAGTACTTC.

The rearrangement uses TRBV7-3 and TRBJ2-1; the D is unclear. The V end was cut by 2 bases, the J end by 7 bases, with 9 bases between. Germline V gene lookup returns CDR1 SGHTA and CDR2 FQGTGA. This CDR3 has 13 residues. The CDR3 loop is CASSLEVGNEQFF. CDR3 DNA: TGTGCCAGCAGCTTAGAAGTCGGGAATGAGCAGTTCTTC.

This chain connects TRBV4-3 to TRBJ2-7; D might be TRBD2 (6 bases). V shed 4 bases and J shed 5 bases, with 18 bases lying between them. Germline V gene data show CDR1 as LGHNA and CDR2 as YSLEER. This CDR3 contains 15 residues. This CDR3 is CASSLGLTSSNEQYF. Here the CDR3 DNA reads TGCGCCAGCAGCCTCGGGCTTACTAGCAGCAACGAGCAGTACTTC.

The gene calls are TRBV6-5 and TRBJ1-2, with D perhaps matching TRBD1 (5 bases). Germline CDR1 MNHEY, CDR2 SVGAGI. V lost 0 bases, J lost 7 bases, and 18 bases lay in between. The CDR3 spans 16 residues. The CDR3: CASSYSPPGKEIGYTF. CDR3 DNA: TGTGCCAGCAGTTACTCCCCGCCAGGGAAGGAGATTGGCTACACCTTC.

The chain couples TRBV19 to TRBJ2-6; TRBD1 matches 9 bases. CDR1 and CDR2 (germline): LNHDA, SQIVND (reference sequence). V shed 5 bases, J shed 0 bases, and the junction held 5 bases outside the gene matches. This CDR3 is built from 17 residues. This CDR3 reads CASSPGTGSSGANVLTF. The DNA for the CDR3 is TGTGCCAGTAGTCCCGGGACAGGGAGCTCTGGGGCCAACGTCCTGACTTTC.

V usage is TRBV6-5 and J usage is TRBJ1-1; D is perhaps TRBD1 (5 bases). The ends were cut back, 4 bases at V and 1 base at J, with 7 bases in the middle. The germline V gene has CDR1 MNHEY and CDR2 SVGAGI. The CDR3 contains 13 residues. CDR3 amino acids: CASSLGENTEAFF. CDR3 bases: TGTGCCAGCAGTTTGGGGGAGAACACTGAAGCTTTCTTT.

This rearrangement joins TRBV11-2 to TRBJ1-3; D unresolved. Germline V gives CDR1 SGHAT, CDR2 FQNNGV. The V end lost 4 bases, the J end lost 4 bases, and 20 bases lay between the germline ends. The CDR3 is 17 residues long. The CDR3 sequence is CASSYTRVTASGNTIYF. CDR3 in DNA: TGTGCCAGCAGCTACACAAGAGTGACGGCCTCCGGAAACACCATATATTTT.

The CDR3 loop reads CASSVGLAGKNIQYF. Written as DNA, the CDR3 is TGTGCCAGCAGCGTAGGGCTAGCGGGAAAAAACATTCAGTACTTC. The genes are TRBV9 and TRBJ2-4; the match to TRBD2 covers 9 bases. The V and J ends lost 0 bases and 4 bases, in that order; junction bases with no gene match: 2. The CDR3 loop spans 15 amino acids. Germline CDR1 is SGDLS and CDR2 is YYNGEE. The variable domain in full, with the rest retrieved from reference TRBV9 and TRBJ2-4, is DSGVTQTPKHLITATGQRVTLRCSPRSGDLSVYWYQQSLDQGLQFLIQYYNGEERAKGNILERFSAQQFPDLHSELNLSSLELGDSALYFCASSVGLAGKNIQYFGAGTRLSVL.

This clone showed up just once. The V call is TRBV7-9, the J call TRBJ2-1, with TRBD2 matching 8 bases. The germline gives CDR1 SEHNR, CDR2 FQNEAQ (reference sequence). V shed 1 base, J shed 3 bases, and the junction held 5 bases outside the gene matches. The CDR3 extends over 16 amino acids. This CDR3 is CASSLVGSGNYNEQFF. Written as DNA, the CDR3 is TGTGCCAGCAGCTTAGTCGGTAGCGGGAACTACAATGAGCAGTTCTTC.

The chain recombines TRBV4-2 with TRBJ1-5, with TRBD1 matching over 8 bases. The CDR3 consists of 14 residues. Germline loops: CDR1 LGHNA, CDR2 YNFKEQ. J was trimmed by 4 bases and V by 4 bases; bases with no gene match: 3. The CDR3 nucleotides are TGTGCCAGCAGCCCCGACAGGGGAAATCAGCCCCAGCATTTT. It specifies CASSPDRGNQPQHF.

CDR3 DNA sequence: TGTGCCAGCAGCTCGGACTTTGGGCGCGACAATGAGCAGTTCTTC. Translation: CASSSDFGRDNEQFF. J is TRBJ2-1 and V is TRBV7-3; a possible D gene is TRBD2 (5 bases). The CDR3 length is 15 residues. V lost 4 bases to trimming and J lost 5 bases, with 15 bases between them. From germline, CDR1 is SGHTA and CDR2 FQGTGA.

The table lists this clone with a count of one. The chain carries TRBV4-3 and TRBJ2-1; 12 bases match TRBD2. CDR3 length: 14 amino acids. Trimming at V came to 2 bases and at J to 8 bases, leaving 1 base not matched to a gene. The V gene's germline CDR1 is LGHNA and CDR2 YSLEER. For the CDR3, the DNA is TGCGCCAGCAGCCAACTAGCGGGGGGGGATGAGCAGTTCTTC. It codes for CASSQLAGGDEQFF.

The rearrangement joins TRBV5-4 to TRBJ2-7; no firm D call. Trimming took 0 bases from V and 4 from J, leaving 14 bases between them. Germline V gives CDR1 SGHNT, CDR2 YYREEE (reference sequence). CDR3 length: 15 amino acids. CDR3 nucleotide sequence: TGTGCCAGCAGCTTGGCCGCTTCAGGATTTTACGAGCAGTACTTC. It codes for CASSLAASGFYEQYF.

V usage is TRBV4-3 and J usage is TRBJ2-7; tentatively, D is TRBD1 (5 bases). In germline, CDR1 is LGHNA, CDR2 YSLEER. There are 15 residues in the CDR3. V shed 0 bases and J shed 3 bases, with 12 bases lying between them. The CDR3 nucleotides are TGCGCCAGCAGCCAAGATAGGGGCAGGGACTACGAGCAGTACTTC. It specifies CASSQDRGRDYEQYF.

The chain has TRBV6-5 and TRBJ2-7; 8 bases match TRBD2. Per the germline V gene, CDR1 is MNHEY and CDR2 is SVGAGI. The CDR3 totals 14 residues. Trimming cost V 6 bases and J 5 bases; bases outside gene matches: 9. The DNA for the CDR3 is TGTGCCAGCAGCCACGGGTCGGGAGGGCACGAGCAGTACTTC. Protein sequence: CASSHGSGGHEQYF.

The V and J genes are TRBV19 and TRBJ1-5; possibly TRBD1 for D (6 bases). The germline V gene has CDR1 LNHDA and CDR2 SQIVND (reference sequence). The V and J ends lost 4 bases and 2 bases respectively, with 12 bases between them. The CDR3 sequence is 15 residues long. CDR3 sequence: CASSRQVEGNQPQHF. The CDR3 coding sequence is TGTGCCAGTAGTAGACAGGTCGAAGGCAATCAGCCCCAGCATTTT.

This chain uses TRBV9 with TRBJ2-1, with D tentatively TRBD2 (5 bases). From germline, CDR1 is SGDLS and CDR2 YYNGEE. CDR3 length: 16 amino acids. V lost 0 bases and J 0 bases, leaving 10 bases between the germline ends. In DNA, the CDR3 is TGTGCCAGCAGCGTAGAGAGCGGCCTCTCCTACAATGAGCAGTTCTTC. Protein: CASSVESGLSYNEQFF.

In this sample, this clone turned up once. The chain is built from TRBV5-5 and TRBJ2-5; D remains ambiguous. The germline V gene has CDR1 SGHKS and CDR2 YYEKEE (reference sequence). The CDR3 sequence is 15 residues long. Trimming stripped 0 bases from V and 5 bases from J, with 14 bases between. Here the CDR3 DNA reads TGTGCCAGCAGCTTGGTTCCCGATCGGCCTGAGACCCAGTACTTC. Residues: CASSLVPDRPETQYF.

This clone was counted only a few times. In DNA form, the CDR3 reads TGTGCCAGCAGTTTGGTGGGTAGCGGGGGCAATGAGCAGTTCTTC. As protein: CASSLVGSGGNEQFF. The rearrangement joins TRBV27 to TRBJ2-1; 9 bases line up with TRBD2. The length of the CDR3 is 15 residues. From germline, CDR1 is MNHEY and CDR2 SMNVEV (reference sequence). V shed 3 bases, J shed 6 bases, and the junction held 6 bases outside the gene matches.

The chain carries TRBV6-1 and TRBJ2-1; possibly TRBD1 for D (5 bases). The germline CDR1 and CDR2 sequences are MNHNS and SASEGT. Trimming stripped 6 bases from V and 0 bases from J, with 15 bases between. The CDR3 loop spans 16 amino acids. Written as DNA, the CDR3 is TGTGCCAGCAGCGAACCACAGGTGGGCTCCTACAATGAGCAGTTCTTC. Translating it yields CASSEPQVGSYNEQFF.

The chain carries TRBV7-2 and TRBJ2-3; weak D call: TRBD1 (6 bases). CDR3 length: 15 amino acids. The V end lost 2 bases, the J end lost 2 bases, and 11 bases lay between the germline ends. The germline V gene encodes CDR1 SGHTA and CDR2 FQGNSA. The CDR3 loop is CASSLLMGATDTQYF. CDR3 DNA sequence: TGTGCCAGCAGCTTATTGATGGGGGCCACAGATACGCAGTATTTT.

This rearrangement joins TRBV7-2 to TRBJ2-1; possible D gene TRBD2, 6 bases. Trimming pared 3 bases from V and 4 bases from J, leaving 13 bases between. Germline-derived CDR1 and CDR2 are SGHTA and FQGNSA. The CDR3 runs to 15 residues. CDR3 coding DNA: TGTGCCAGCAGCTTGCGGGACGAGTTATACAATGAGCAGTTCTTC. The encoded protein is CASSLRDELYNEQFF.

This sequence joins TRBV6-5 and TRBJ2-1; D possibly corresponds to TRBD2 (5 bases). The germline CDR1 and CDR2 sequences are MNHEY and SVGAGI. Between the trimmed V and J ends, which lost 2 bases and 9 bases, there was a span of 8 bases. The CDR3 has 12 residues. The CDR3 is CASSYEGFEQFF. CDR3 DNA: TGTGCCAGCAGTTACGAGGGTTTTGAGCAGTTCTTC.

This sequence joins TRBV6-1 and TRBJ1-6, with D hard to call. Germline lookup yields CDR1 MNHNS and CDR2 SASEGT. The CDR3 contains 13 residues. Trimming left V 8 bases short and J 3 bases short, with 8 bases between. The CDR3 nucleotides read TGTGCCAGCCTTCGGGGCTATAATTCACCCCTCCACTTT. It yields the protein CASLRGYNSPLHF.